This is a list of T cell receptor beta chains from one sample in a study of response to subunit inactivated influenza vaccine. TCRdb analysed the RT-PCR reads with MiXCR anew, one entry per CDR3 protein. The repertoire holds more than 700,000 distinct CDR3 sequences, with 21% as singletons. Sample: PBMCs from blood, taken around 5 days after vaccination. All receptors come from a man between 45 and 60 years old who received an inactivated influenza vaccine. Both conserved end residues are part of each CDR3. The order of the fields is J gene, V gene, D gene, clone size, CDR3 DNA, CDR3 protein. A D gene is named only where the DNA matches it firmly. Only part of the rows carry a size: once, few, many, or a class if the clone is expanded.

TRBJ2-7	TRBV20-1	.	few	TGCAGTGCTCGCGGACAGCGCTCTACCTACGAGCAGTACTTC	CSARGQRSTYEQYF
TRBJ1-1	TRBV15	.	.	TGTGCCACCAGCAGAGGGGCGCATCGAATGAACACTGAAGCTTTCTTT	CATSRGAHRMNTEAFF
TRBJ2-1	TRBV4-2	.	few	TGTGCCAGCAGTGTAGGCCCGGAGGATGAGCAGTTCTTC	CASSVGPEDEQFF
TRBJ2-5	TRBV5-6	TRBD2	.	TGTGCCAGCAGCTTGTCTGCGGGGAGGGGAGAGACCCAGTACTTC	CASSLSAGRGETQYF
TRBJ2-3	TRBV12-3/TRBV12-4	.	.	TGTGCCAGCATTCTTGCGGGATCCTATACGCAGTATTTT	CASILAGSYTQYF
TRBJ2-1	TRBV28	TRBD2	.	TGTGCCAGCAGTGCGGGTTCTAGCGGGGTCGGGGAGCAGTTCTTC	CASSAGSSGVGEQFF
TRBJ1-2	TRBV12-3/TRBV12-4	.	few	TGTGCCAGCAGTTTCGGGGGTCGTCCCTATGGCTACACCTTC	CASSFGGRPYGYTF
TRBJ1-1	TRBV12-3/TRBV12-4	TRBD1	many	TGTGCCAGCAGCCGGACAGGGGGGGACACTGAAGCTTTCTTT	CASSRTGGDTEAFF
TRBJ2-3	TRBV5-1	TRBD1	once	TGCGCCAGCAGCCGTATGACGACAGGGGACGGAACAGATACGCAGTATTTT	CASSRMTTGDGTDTQYF
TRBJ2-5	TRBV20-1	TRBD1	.	TGCAGCGTTCCAGGGGGCGCGGGGACCCAGTACTTC	CSVPGGAGTQYF
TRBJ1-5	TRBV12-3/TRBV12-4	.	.	TGTGCCAGCAGTTTTGAATATCAGCCCCAGCATTTT	CASSFEYQPQHF
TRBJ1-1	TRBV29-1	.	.	TGCAGCGTTGGGGGGACCCTCGAAGCTTTCTTT	CSVGGTLEAFF
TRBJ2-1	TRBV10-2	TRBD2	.	TGCGCCAGCAGTCTTTGGGGGCTAGCGGGAGGGACATACAATGAGCAGTTCTTC	CASSLWGLAGGTYNEQFF
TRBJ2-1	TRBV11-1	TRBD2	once	TGTGCCAGCAGCTTTACGCCTCTCTCGGGAGGAGCCTCCTACAATGAGCAGTTCTTC	CASSFTPLSGGASYNEQFF
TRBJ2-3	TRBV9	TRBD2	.	TGTGCCAGCAGCGTAGACCCGGGACTAGCGGGAGTAGATACGCAGTATTTT	CASSVDPGLAGVDTQYF
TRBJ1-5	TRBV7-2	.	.	TGTGCCAGCAGCGCCGACAGGCTAAATCAGCCCCAGCATTTT	CASSADRLNQPQHF
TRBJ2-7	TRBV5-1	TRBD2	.	TGCGCCAGCAGCTCCCGGACTAGCGGGAGTGCCCTGGCCGAGCAGTACTTC	CASSSRTSGSALAEQYF
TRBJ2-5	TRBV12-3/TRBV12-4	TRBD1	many	TGTGCCAGCAGTTTAGGAGACAGGGGGGAGACCCAGTACTTC	CASSLGDRGETQYF
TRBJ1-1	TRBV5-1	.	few	TGCGCCAGCAGCTTAACCCGACAGGCTGAAGCTTTCTTT	CASSLTRQAEAFF
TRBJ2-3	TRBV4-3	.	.	TGCGTCAGCAGCCAAGAACGGAGCACAGATACGCAGTATTTT	CVSSQERSTDTQYF
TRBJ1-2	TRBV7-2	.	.	TGTGCCAGCAGAGAAACAGAGTATGGCTACACCTTC	CASRETEYGYTF
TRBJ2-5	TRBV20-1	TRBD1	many	TGCAGTGCTAGAGTGGACAGGGGGTACCAAGAGACCCAGTACTTC	CSARVDRGYQETQYF
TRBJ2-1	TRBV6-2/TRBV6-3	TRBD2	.	TGTGCCAGCAGCAGCCCCCCTGGCGGGGGGACCTACAATGAGCAGTTCTTC	CASSSPPGGGTYNEQFF
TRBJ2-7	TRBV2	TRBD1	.	TGTGCCAGCAAACGCCTCGGGACAGGGAATTACGAGCAGTACTTC	CASKRLGTGNYEQYF
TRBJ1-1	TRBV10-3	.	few	TGTGCCATCAGTGAGAACAGGTCCCCGGGCACTGAAGCTTTCTTT	CAISENRSPGTEAFF
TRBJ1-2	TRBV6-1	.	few	TGTGCCAGCAGCAGAAGGATTAACTATGGCTACACCTTC	CASSRRINYGYTF
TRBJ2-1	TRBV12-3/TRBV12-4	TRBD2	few	TGTGCCAGCAGTCTAACCGGGACTAGTGTATATGAGCAGTTCTTC	CASSLTGTSVYEQFF
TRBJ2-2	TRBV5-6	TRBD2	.	TGTGCCAGCAGCTTGGCCTTGCTAGCGGGGAACACCGGGGAGCTGTTTTTT	CASSLALLAGNTGELFF